This TCR beta chain was retrieved from a study of cytomegalovirus exposure and HLA in healthy donors. Study-wide results and limits: Common viral pathogens seemed, in a later analysis, to connect with several of the most significant clusters. Most likely, a cluster of highly shared sequence variants arose as a sequencing artifact.

As regards this clone: Its specificity is unknown.

The primer mix had 60 Vbeta and 13 Jbeta primers. Assay: immunoSEQ multiplex PCR; the TCRdb copy retains only in-frame clones and omits some. This table has 120,000 to 150,000 clones, over 65% appearing once. CDR3 length equals 14 residues. Germline values: CDR1 MNHEY, CDR2 SVGAGI. The V gene lost 6 bases and the J gene lost 6 bases, with 17 bases spanning the gap. V and J are TRBV6-5 and TRBJ1-1; unclear D gene. Sequencing was carried out using PBMCs. This sequence originates from a man aged 35 to 55 in good health and CMV-seropositive. The CDR3 nucleotides are TGTGCCAGCAGCACAGAAGAACGTTACGCTGAAGCTTTCTTT. This codes for CASSTEERYAEAFF.